The 24 T cell receptor beta chains reported below all come from one sample, sequenced in a study of blood T cell repertoires in COVID-19. The table came from immunoSEQ multiplex PCR; TCRdb's copy has only in-frame clones and leaves some out. The sample yields under 350,000 clones, approximately 91% seen once. Sequencing was carried out using PBMCs or T cells enriched from blood (not recorded which). The receptor source for this set is a woman aged 35 to 49 who had recovered from COVID-19.

The chain has TRBV2 and TRBJ2-3; D is perhaps TRBD2 (6 bases). Germline V gene sequence: CDR1 SNHLY, CDR2 FYNNEI. Trimming pared 4 bases from V and 3 bases from J, leaving 14 bases between. This CDR3 comprises 15 residues. The CDR3 loop is CASSVPGAGTDTQYF. The CDR3, as DNA: TGTGCCAGCAGTGTGCCCGGGGCGGGAACAGATACGCAGTATTTT.

The chain recombines TRBV2 with TRBJ1-2, with D possibly matching TRBD1 (6 bases). CDR3 size: 12 residues. Per germline, CDR1 SNHLY and CDR2 FYNNEI. Between the trimmed V and J ends, which lost 7 bases and 4 bases, there was a span of 10 bases. The DNA of the CDR3 is TGTGCCAGCACAGGGGATGGCTATGGCTACACCTTC. It codes for CASTGDGYGYTF.

The chain has TRBV29-1 and TRBJ1-1; D is perhaps TRBD1 (6 bases). V lost 0 bases to trimming and J lost 5 bases, with 19 bases between them. The CDR3 spans 16 residues. Germline loops: CDR1 SQVTM, CDR2 ANQGSEA. The CDR3 DNA reads as TGCAGCGTTGAAGAGTTTAGGCAGGGGCGGAGGACTGAAGCTTTCTTT. Its protein is CSVEEFRQGRRTEAFF. Complete variable domain (other parts from reference TRBV29-1 and TRBJ1-1): SAVISQKPSRDICQRGTSLTIQCQVDSQVTMMFWYRQQPGQSLTLIATANQGSEATYESGFVIDKFPISRPNLTFSTLTVSNMSPEDSSIYLCSVEEFRQGRRTEAFFGQGTRLTVV.

The V and J genes are TRBV24-1 and TRBJ2-1; TRBD1 matches 7 bases. The CDR3 is 15 residues long. Germline V gene data show CDR1 as KGHDR and CDR2 as SFDVKD. Unmatched junction bases numbered 11, after V lost 4 bases and J lost 9 bases. The CDR3 sequence: CATSDSTGRAGEQFF. As DNA, the CDR3 is TGTGCCACCAGTGACTCGACAGGGCGCGCTGGTGAGCAGTTCTTC.

This sequence joins TRBV6-5 and TRBJ1-1, with D possibly TRBD1 on 5 matching bases. Trimming cost V 2 bases and J 3 bases, with 7 bases left between them. Germline lookup yields CDR1 MNHEY and CDR2 SVGAGI. This CDR3 comprises 13 residues. Here the CDR3 reads CASSYRGDTEAFF. Written as DNA, the CDR3 is TGTGCCAGCAGTTACAGGGGTGACACTGAAGCTTTCTTT.

This chain joins TRBV9 and TRBJ2-5; 9 bases map to TRBD1. CDR1 SGDLS and CDR2 YYNGEE come from the germline V gene. This CDR3 spans 15 amino acids. Germline trimming cut 1 base from V and 5 bases from J; bases unmatched to any gene: 6. The CDR3 loop is CASSVRDRVSETQYF. The CDR3 DNA follows: TGTGCCAGCAGCGTAAGGGACAGGGTGTCGGAGACCCAGTACTTC.

The chain has TRBV28 and TRBJ1-2, with D hard to call. Germline V gene lookup returns CDR1 MDHEN and CDR2 SYDVKM. The CDR3 loop spans 13 amino acids. V was clipped by 6 bases and J by 8 bases, with 16 bases between them. CDR3 nucleotide sequence: TGTGCCAGCAGGTCCTCAGTAACATGGGGCTACACCTTC. This gives the protein CASRSSVTWGYTF.

J is TRBJ2-1 and V is TRBV9; 10 nucleotides match TRBD2. Germline V gene sequence: CDR1 SGDLS, CDR2 YYNGEE. The CDR3 runs 16 residues. J was trimmed by 7 bases and V by 0 bases; bases with no gene match: 7. The CDR3, as DNA: TGTGCCAGCAGCGTAGGTCTAGCGGGAGTAGGGAATGAGCAGTTCTTC. Translating it yields CASSVGLAGVGNEQFF.

The chain links TRBV13 to TRBJ2-7, with TRBD2 matching over 9 bases. The trim removed 1 base at V and 3 bases at J, leaving 4 bases unmatched. CDR1 PRHDT and CDR2 FYEKMQ come from the germline V gene (reference sequence). The CDR3 sequence is 15 residues long. CDR3 in DNA: TGTGCCAGCAGCTTAGTCGGTAGCGGGGGCTACGAGCAGTACTTC. Its protein is CASSLVGSGGYEQYF.

The gene calls are TRBV21-1 and TRBJ1-6; the D call TRBD1 from the table was never checked on the DNA. TRBV21-1 is a known pseudogene. The CDR3 is 14 amino acids. The CDR3 loop reads CATKGGQDNSPLHF. CDR3 bases: TGTGCCACCAAGGGAGGACAGGACAATTCACCCCTCCACTTT.

This rearrangement joins TRBV7-2 to TRBJ1-5; 7 bases line up with TRBD1. CDR3 size: 17 residues. CDR1 SGHTA and CDR2 FQGNSA come from the germline V gene. V lost 4 bases and J lost 3; bases outside the gene matches: 12. Here the CDR3 reads CASSSPTGHSYNQPQHF. The CDR3, as DNA: TGTGCCAGCAGCTCTCCGACAGGGCACTCGTACAATCAGCCCCAGCATTTT.

The chain has TRBV4-2 and TRBJ1-2, with TRBD1 matching over 9 bases. CDR1 LGHNA and CDR2 YNFKEQ come from the germline V gene. The CDR3 spans 15 residues. The V and J ends lost 0 bases and 6 bases, in that order; junction bases with no gene match: 5. CDR3 protein: CASSQDWGTGNGYTF. DNA for the CDR3: TGTGCCAGCAGCCAAGATTGGGGGACAGGGAATGGCTACACCTTC.

The chain has TRBV5-4 and TRBJ1-1; D is undetermined. CDR3 length: 15 residues. From germline, CDR1 is SGHNT and CDR2 YYREEE (reference sequence). Trimming left V 2 bases short and J 0 bases short, with 11 bases between. CDR3 in DNA: TGTGCCAGCAGCTTTTCAACGGGAGTGAACACTGAAGCTTTCTTT. It is translated as CASSFSTGVNTEAFF.

This sequence joins TRBV7-9 and TRBJ2-2; 8 bases agree with TRBD1. V lost 2 bases and J lost 5; bases outside the gene matches: 10. Germline lookup yields CDR1 SEHNR and CDR2 FQNEAQ (reference sequence). This CDR3 has 17 residues. DNA of the CDR3: TGTGCCAGCAGCTTACCTCAGGGGGCAAGTGGGACCGGGGAGCTGTTTTTT. It yields the protein CASSLPQGASGTGELFF. The complete variable domain, with remaining parts taken from reference TRBV7-9 and TRBJ2-2, reads DTGVSQNPRHKITKRGQNVTFRCDPISEHNRLYWYRQTLGQGPEFLTYFQNEAQLEKSRLLSDRFSAERPKGSFSTLEIQRTEQGDSAMYLCASSLPQGASGTGELFFGEGSRLTVL.

The V gene is TRBV20-1, the J gene TRBJ2-7; tentatively, D is TRBD1 (6 bases). Trimming took off 3 bases at V and 3 bases at J, with 12 bases between the two ends. The CDR3 sequence is 13 residues long. Germline V gene data show CDR1 as DFQATT and CDR2 as SNEGSKA (reference sequence). Here the CDR3 reads CSASRRGNYEQYF. CDR3 sequence (DNA): TGCAGTGCTAGTCGCAGGGGAAACTACGAGCAGTACTTC.

This clone was recorded once. V usage is TRBV4-2 and J usage is TRBJ2-7, with TRBD2 as a possible D gene (5 bases). CDR3 size: 14 residues. Trimming left V 1 base short and J 3 bases short, with 10 bases between. The germline V gene has CDR1 LGHNA and CDR2 YNFKEQ. The CDR3 sequence: CASSQGTRDYEQYF. CDR3 DNA sequence: TGTGCCAGCAGCCAAGGTACGAGGGACTACGAGCAGTACTTC.

The gene calls are TRBV28 and TRBJ1-4; no definite D call. Trimming left V 8 bases short and J 3 bases short, with 16 bases between. The CDR3 is 15 amino acids. CDR1 and CDR2 (germline): MDHEN, SYDVKM. CDR3 bases: TGTGCCAGCGGGTACGAGGCATCGGCTAATGAAAAACTGTTTTTT. Translation: CASGYEASANEKLFF.

This clone has just a few counts. The chain has TRBV5-1 and TRBJ1-1; 7 bases line up with TRBD1. The CDR3 has 12 residues. Trimming took 4 bases from V and 7 from J; bases not matched to a gene: 4. Germline CDR1 is SGHRS and CDR2 is YFSETQ. This chain's CDR3 is CASSPGTVEAFF. CDR3 sequence (DNA): TGCGCCAGCAGCCCGGGGACAGTTGAAGCTTTCTTT.

This chain links TRBV11-3 with TRBJ2-1; 9 bases are shared with TRBD2. CDR1 is SGHNT, CDR2 YENEEA, per germline. Trimming removed 5 bases from V and 2 bases from J; junction bases left unmatched: 10. The CDR3 is made up of 17 amino acids. The CDR3 DNA reads TGTGCCAGCAGCGAAGGGACTAGCTCTACACCCTACAATGAGCAGTTCTTC. Protein: CASSEGTSSTPYNEQFF.

The chain is built from TRBV7-2 and TRBJ2-3; D might be TRBD1 (6 bases). V gave up 5 bases and J gave up 2 bases, with 11 bases separating them. The CDR3 spans 14 residues. CDR1 is SGHTA, CDR2 FQGNSA, per germline. The CDR3 here is CASSEDRFTDTQYF. The CDR3 bases are TGTGCCAGCAGCGAGGACAGATTCACAGATACGCAGTATTTT.

This clone has only one observation. The chain recombines TRBV7-2 with TRBJ1-5, with unresolved D. Germline CDR1 SGHTA, CDR2 FQGNSA. Trimming left V 1 base short and J 0 bases short, with 7 bases between. This CDR3 is 15 amino acids long. This CDR3 is CASSLVAYSNQPQHF. For the CDR3, the DNA is TGTGCCAGCAGCTTAGTCGCGTATAGCAATCAGCCCCAGCATTTT.

The rearrangement links TRBV21-1 to TRBJ2-7; TRBD1, the table's D call, was not compared with the DNA. TRBV21-1 is marked as a pseudogene. CDR3 size: 14 residues. CDR3 amino acids: CASIFDSLKYEQYF. For the CDR3, the DNA is TGTGCCAGCATCTTTGACAGTCTTAAATACGAGCAGTACTTC.

This clone appeared once. The chain uses TRBV6-5 and TRBJ1-2, with a tentative D call TRBD1 (6 bases). Germline V lookup: CDR1 MNHEY, CDR2 SVGAGI. V lost 4 bases to trimming and J lost 2 bases, with 14 bases between them. The CDR3 has 15 residues. CDR3 residues: CASSSNRERNYGYTF. CDR3 nucleotides: TGTGCCAGCAGTTCCAACAGGGAGAGAAACTATGGCTACACCTTC.

This chain links TRBV5-4 with TRBJ2-3; 9 positions match TRBD2. The CDR3 is 15 amino acids. Germline CDR1 SGHNT, CDR2 YYREEE (reference sequence). Trimming removed 1 base from V and 3 bases from J; junction bases left unmatched: 3. The CDR3 region has the DNA TGTGCCAGCAGCTTGATGGCGGGGGGGACAGATACGCAGTATTTT. Translating it yields CASSLMAGGTDTQYF.